This T cell receptor beta chain was identified in a study of long-term antiretroviral therapy in people with HIV. On the study more broadly: The 2015 recommendation for immediate ART came about a decade after the earliest samples.

With 5 bases removed from V and 3 bases from J, the gap between germline ends came to 11 bases. The germline CDR1 and CDR2 sequences are LGHNA and YNFKEQ. CDR3 size: 13 residues. Assay version v3.0 of immunoSEQ was used, and it was run at survey level. Libraries were prepared by immunoSEQ multiplex PCR; TCRdb keeps only in-frame clonotypes and omits some of them. The sample yields roughly 16,000 clones, less than 95% seen once. The TCR was taken from a woman aged 45 to 65 with HIV. Specimen: unsorted PBMCs, collected nearly 6.5 years after starting antiretroviral therapy. This sequence joins TRBV4-2 and TRBJ2-7; D is uncertain. CDR3 protein: CASSLVGFYEQYF. The CDR3 region has the DNA TGTGCCAGCAGCTTGGTAGGGTTCTACGAGCAGTACTTC.